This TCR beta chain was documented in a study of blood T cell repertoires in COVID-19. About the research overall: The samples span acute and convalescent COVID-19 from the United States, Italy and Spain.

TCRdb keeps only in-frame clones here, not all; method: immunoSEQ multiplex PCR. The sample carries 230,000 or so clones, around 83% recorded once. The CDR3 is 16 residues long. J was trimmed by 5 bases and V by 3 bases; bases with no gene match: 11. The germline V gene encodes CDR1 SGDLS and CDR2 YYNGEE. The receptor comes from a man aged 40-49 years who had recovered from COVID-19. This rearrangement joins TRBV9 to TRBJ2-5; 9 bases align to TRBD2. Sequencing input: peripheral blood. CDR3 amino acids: CASSGQSGGLGETQYF. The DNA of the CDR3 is TGTGCCAGCAGCGGCCAGAGCGGGGGGCTTGGGGAGACCCAGTACTTC.